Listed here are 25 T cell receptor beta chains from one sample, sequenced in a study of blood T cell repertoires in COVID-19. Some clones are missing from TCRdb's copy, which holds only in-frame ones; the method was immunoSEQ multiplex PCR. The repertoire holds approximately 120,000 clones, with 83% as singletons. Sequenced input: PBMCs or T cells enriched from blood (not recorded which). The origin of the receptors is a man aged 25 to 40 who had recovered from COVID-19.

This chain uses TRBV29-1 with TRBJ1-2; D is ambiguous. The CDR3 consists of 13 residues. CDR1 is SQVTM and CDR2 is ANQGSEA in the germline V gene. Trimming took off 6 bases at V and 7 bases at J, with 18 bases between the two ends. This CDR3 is CSVPRRDLGGYTF. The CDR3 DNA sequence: TGCAGCGTCCCTAGACGGGATCTGGGTGGCTACACCTTC.

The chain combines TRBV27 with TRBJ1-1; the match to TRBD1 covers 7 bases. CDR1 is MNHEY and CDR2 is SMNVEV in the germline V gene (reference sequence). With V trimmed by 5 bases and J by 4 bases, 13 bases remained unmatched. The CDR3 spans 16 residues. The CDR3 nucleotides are TGTGCCAGCAGTCAGGGGACAGTCAGTTTGAGCACTGAAGCTTTCTTT. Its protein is CASSQGTVSLSTEAFF.

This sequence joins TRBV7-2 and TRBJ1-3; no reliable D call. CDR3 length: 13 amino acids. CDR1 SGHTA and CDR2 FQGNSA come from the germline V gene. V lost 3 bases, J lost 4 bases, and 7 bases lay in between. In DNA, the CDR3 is TGTGCCAGCAGCTTGTATTTCGGAAACACCATATATTTT. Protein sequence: CASSLYFGNTIYF.

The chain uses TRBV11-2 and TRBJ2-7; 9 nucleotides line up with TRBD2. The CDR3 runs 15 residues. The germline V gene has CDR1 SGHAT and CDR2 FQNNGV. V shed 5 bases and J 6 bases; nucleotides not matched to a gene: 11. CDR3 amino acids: CASSRGPSGASEQYV. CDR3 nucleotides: TGTGCCAGCAGCCGAGGCCCTAGCGGGGCGAGCGAGCAGTACGTC.

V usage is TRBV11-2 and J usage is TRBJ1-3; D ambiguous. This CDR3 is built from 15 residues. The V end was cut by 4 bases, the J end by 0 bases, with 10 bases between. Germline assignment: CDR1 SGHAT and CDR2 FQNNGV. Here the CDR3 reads CASSSTSGSGNTIYF. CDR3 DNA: TGTGCCAGCAGCTCGACATCCGGCTCTGGAAACACCATATATTTT.

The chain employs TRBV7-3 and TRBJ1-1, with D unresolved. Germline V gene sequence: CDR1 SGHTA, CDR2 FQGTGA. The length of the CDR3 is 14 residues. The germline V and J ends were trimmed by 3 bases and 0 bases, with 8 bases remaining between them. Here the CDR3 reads CASSFQTVNTEAFF. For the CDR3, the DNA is TGTGCCAGCAGCTTTCAAACAGTGAACACTGAAGCTTTCTTT.

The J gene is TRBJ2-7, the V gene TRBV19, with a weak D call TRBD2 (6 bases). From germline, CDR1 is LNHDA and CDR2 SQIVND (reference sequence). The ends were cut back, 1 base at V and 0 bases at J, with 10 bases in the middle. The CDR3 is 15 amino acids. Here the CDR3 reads CASSIGAGLSYEQYF. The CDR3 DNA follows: TGTGCCAGTAGTATAGGAGCGGGCCTCTCCTACGAGCAGTACTTC.

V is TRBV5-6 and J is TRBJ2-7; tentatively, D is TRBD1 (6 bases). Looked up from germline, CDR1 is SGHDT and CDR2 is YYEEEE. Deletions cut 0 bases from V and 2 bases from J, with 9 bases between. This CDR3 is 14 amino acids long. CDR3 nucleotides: TGTGCCAGCAGCTTGGTCAGGGGCCCCTACGAGCAGTACTTC. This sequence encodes CASSLVRGPYEQYF.

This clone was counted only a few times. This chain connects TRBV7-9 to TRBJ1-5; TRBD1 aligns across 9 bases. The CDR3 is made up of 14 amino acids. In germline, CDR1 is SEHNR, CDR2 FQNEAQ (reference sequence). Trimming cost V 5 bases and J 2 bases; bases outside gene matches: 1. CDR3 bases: TGTGCCAGCAGCCGACAGGGGGGCAATCAGCCCCAGCATTTT. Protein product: CASSRQGGNQPQHF.

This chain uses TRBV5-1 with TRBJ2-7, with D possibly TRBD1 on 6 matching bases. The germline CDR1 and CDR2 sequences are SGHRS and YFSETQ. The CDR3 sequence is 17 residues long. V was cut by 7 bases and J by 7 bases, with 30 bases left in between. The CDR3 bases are TGCGCCAGCGAGGACGGATGGAAGACAGGCCTACGTGGAGAGCAGTACTTC. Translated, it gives CASEDGWKTGLRGEQYF.

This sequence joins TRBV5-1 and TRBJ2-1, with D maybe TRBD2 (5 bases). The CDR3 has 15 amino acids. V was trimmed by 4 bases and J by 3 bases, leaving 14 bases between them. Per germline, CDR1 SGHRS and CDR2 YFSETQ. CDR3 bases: TGCGCCAGCAGCCGACTAACGGGGAACTACAATGAGCAGTTCTTC. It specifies CASSRLTGNYNEQFF. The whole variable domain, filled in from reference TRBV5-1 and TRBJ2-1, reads KAGVTQTPRYLIKTRGQQVTLSCSPISGHRSVSWYQQTPGQGLQFLFEYFSETQRNKGNFPGRFSGRQFSNSRSEMNVSTLELGDSALYLCASSRLTGNYNEQFFGPGTRLTVL.

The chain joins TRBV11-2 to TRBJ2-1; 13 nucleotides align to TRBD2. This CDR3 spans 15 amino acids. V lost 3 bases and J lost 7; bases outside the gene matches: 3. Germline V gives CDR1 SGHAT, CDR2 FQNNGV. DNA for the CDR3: TGTGCCAGCAGCTTTGGGACTAGCGGGAATAATGAGCAGTTCTTC. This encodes CASSFGTSGNNEQFF.

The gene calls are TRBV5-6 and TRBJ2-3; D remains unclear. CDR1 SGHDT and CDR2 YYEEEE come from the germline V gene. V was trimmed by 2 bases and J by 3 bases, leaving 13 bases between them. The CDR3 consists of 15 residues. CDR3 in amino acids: CASSFLARRTDTQYF. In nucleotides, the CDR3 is TGTGCCAGCAGCTTCCTCGCACGCAGAACAGATACGCAGTATTTT. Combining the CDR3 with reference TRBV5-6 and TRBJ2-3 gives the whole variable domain DAGVTQSPTHLIKTRGQQVTLRCSPKSGHDTVSWYQQALGQGPQFIFQYYEEEERQRGNFPDRFSGHQFPNYSSELNVNALLLGDSALYLCASSFLARRTDTQYFGPGTRLTVL.

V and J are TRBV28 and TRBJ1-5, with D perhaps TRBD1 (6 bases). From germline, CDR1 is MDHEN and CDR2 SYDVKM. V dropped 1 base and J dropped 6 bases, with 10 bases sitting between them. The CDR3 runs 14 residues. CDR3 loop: CASSLLGASQPQHF. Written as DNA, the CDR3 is TGTGCCAGCAGTTTATTGGGGGCCAGTCAGCCCCAGCATTTT.

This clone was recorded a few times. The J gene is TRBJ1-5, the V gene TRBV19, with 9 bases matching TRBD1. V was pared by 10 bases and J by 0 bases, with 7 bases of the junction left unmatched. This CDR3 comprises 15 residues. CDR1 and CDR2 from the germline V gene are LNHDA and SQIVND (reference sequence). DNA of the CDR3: TGTGCCACGGGGACAGGGCGCGGTAGCAATCAGCCCCAGCATTTT. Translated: CATGTGRGSNQPQHF.

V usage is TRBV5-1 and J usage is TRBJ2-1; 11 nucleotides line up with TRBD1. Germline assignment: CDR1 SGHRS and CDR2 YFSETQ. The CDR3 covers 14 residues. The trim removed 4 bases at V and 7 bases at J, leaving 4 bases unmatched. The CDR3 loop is CASSAGQGVNEQFF. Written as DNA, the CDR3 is TGCGCCAGCAGCGCGGGACAGGGGGTTAATGAGCAGTTCTTC.

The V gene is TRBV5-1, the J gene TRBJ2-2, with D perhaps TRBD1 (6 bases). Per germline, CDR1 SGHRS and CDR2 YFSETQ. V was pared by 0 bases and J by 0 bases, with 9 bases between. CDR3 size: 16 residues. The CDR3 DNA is TGCGCCAGCAGCTTGGGACAGGACGCGAACACCGGGGAGCTGTTTTTT. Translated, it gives CASSLGQDANTGELFF.

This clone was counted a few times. The CDR3 DNA reads TGTGCCAGCAGCCGCAGGGGAATGGGCGGCACAGATACGCAGTATTTT. This gives the protein CASSRRGMGGTDTQYF. The rearrangement joins TRBV21-1 to TRBJ2-3; the tabulated D call, TRBD1, remains unverified against the DNA. TRBV21-1 is marked as a pseudogene. This CDR3 region has 16 residues.

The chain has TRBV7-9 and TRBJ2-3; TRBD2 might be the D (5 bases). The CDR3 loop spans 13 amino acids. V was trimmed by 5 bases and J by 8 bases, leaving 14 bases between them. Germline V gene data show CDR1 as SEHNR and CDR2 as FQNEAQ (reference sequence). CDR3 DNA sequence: TGTGCCAGCAGCATCTCGGGGTACGGTACGCAGTATTTT. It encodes CASSISGYGTQYF.

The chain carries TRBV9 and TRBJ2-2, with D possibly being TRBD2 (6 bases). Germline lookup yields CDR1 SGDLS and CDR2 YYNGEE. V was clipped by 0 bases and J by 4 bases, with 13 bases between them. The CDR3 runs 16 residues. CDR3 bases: TGTGCCAGCAGCGTAGGAGCGGGCCAGCTCACCGGGGAGCTGTTTTTT. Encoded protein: CASSVGAGQLTGELFF.

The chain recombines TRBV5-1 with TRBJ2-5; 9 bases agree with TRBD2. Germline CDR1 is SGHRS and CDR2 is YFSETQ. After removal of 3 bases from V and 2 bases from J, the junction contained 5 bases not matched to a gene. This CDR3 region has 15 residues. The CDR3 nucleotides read TGCGCCAGCAGCTATAGCGGGAGCGGTCAAGAGACCCAGTACTTC. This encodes CASSYSGSGQETQYF.

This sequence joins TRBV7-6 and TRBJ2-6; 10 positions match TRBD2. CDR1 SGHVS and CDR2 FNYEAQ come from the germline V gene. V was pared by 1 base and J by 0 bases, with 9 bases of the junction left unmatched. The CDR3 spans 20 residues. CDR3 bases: TGTGCCAGCAGCTTAGGATTGCCTAGCGGGGGAGCCTCTGGGGCCAACGTCCTGACTTTC. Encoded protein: CASSLGLPSGGASGANVLTF.

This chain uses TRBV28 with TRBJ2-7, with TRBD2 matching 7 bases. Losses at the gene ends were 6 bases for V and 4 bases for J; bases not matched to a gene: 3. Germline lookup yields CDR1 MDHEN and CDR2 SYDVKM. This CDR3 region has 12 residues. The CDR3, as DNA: TGTGCCAGCAGCGGACTAGGATACGAGCAGTACTTC. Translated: CASSGLGYEQYF.

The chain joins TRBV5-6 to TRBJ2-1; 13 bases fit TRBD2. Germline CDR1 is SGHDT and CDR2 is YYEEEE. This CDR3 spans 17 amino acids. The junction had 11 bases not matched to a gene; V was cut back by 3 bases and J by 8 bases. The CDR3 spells CASSSHPGLAGSDEQFF. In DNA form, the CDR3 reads TGTGCCAGCAGCTCCCACCCGGGACTAGCGGGATCGGATGAGCAGTTCTTC.

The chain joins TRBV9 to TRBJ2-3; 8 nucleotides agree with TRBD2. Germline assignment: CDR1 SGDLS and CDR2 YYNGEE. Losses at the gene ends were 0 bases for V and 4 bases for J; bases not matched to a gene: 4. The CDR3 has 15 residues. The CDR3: CASSVAAGGPDTQYF. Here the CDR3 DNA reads TGTGCCAGCAGCGTAGCGGCGGGAGGCCCAGATACGCAGTATTTT.